The present T cell receptor beta chain was sequenced within a study of cytomegalovirus exposure and HLA in healthy donors. Study at large: Earlier findings included 90 million to 120 million unique TCR beta sequences obtained from about 170 million T cells. Findings of the study overall: The productive fraction for most TCR beta V segments was about 87% or about 30% in an earlier analysis. TCR beta sequences reportedly predicted most subjects' HLA-A and HLA-B alleles accurately. In vitro work confirmed that a few CMV-associated chains recognize CMV antigens.

The CDR3 runs to 14 residues. V lost 5 bases and J lost 8; bases outside the gene matches: 8. Germline CDR1 SGHAT, CDR2 FQNNGV. In the PCR, 60 Vbeta and 13 Jbeta primers were used. Produced via immunoSEQ multiplex PCR; TCRdb's table is partial and in-frame only. The table records roughly 150,000 clones, under 70% of them present only once. This clone appeared a single time. Its antigen is currently unknown. This TCR was recovered from a man aged 30-40 years in good health and CMV-seropositive. The chain couples TRBV11-2 to TRBJ2-1; 8 bases align to TRBD2. What was sequenced was PBMCs. CDR3: CASSKGTRSDEQFF. The CDR3 bases are TGTGCCAGCAGCAAAGGGACTAGATCGGATGAGCAGTTCTTC.